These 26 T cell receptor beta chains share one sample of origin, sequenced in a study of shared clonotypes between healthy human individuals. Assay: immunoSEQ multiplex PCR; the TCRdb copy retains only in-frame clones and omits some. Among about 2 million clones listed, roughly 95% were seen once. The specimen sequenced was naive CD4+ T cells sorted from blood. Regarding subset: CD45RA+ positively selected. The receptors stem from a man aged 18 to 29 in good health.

The CDR3 sequence: CAPRVGNTIYF. CDR3 sequence (DNA): TGTGCCCCCAGAGTGGGAAACACCATATATTTT. The chain employs TRBV7-3 and TRBJ1-3; the D is unclear. Trimming took 11 bases from V and 4 from J, leaving 9 bases between them. CDR1 and CDR2 (germline): SGHTA, FQGTGA. There are 11 residues in the CDR3.

The CDR3 spells CASSPGTGFYEQYF. CDR3 DNA sequence: TGTGCCAGTAGTCCCGGGACAGGGTTCTACGAGCAGTACTTC. The chain links TRBV19 to TRBJ2-7; 9 nucleotides match TRBD1. The CDR3 loop spans 14 amino acids. V lost 5 bases to trimming and J lost 3 bases; unmatched junction nucleotides: 5. Germline V lookup: CDR1 LNHDA, CDR2 SQIVND (reference sequence).

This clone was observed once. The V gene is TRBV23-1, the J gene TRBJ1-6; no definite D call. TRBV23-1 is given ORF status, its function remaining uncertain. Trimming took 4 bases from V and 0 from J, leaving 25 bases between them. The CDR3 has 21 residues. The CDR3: CASSPQGGCILWGSYNSPLHF. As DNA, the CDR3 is TGCGCCAGCAGTCCACAAGGCGGTTGCATTTTATGGGGCTCCTATAATTCACCCCTCCACTTT.

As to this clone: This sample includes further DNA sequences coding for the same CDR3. The CDR3 sequence is CASSPLAIQETQYF. The CDR3 nucleotides are TGTGCCAGCTCACCACTAGCGATCCAAGAGACCCAGTACTTC. This rearrangement joins TRBV18 to TRBJ2-5, with D maybe TRBD2 (5 bases). In germline, CDR1 is KGHSH, CDR2 LQKENI. V was cut by 1 base and J by 1 base, with 7 bases left in between. The CDR3 is 14 residues long.

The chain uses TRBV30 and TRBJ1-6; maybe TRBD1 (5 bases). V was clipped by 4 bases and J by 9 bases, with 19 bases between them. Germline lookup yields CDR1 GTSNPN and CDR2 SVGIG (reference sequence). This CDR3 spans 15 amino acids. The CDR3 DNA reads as TGTGCCTGGATTAGGGACTTTCATGGCGGTTCACCCCTCCACTTT. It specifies CAWIRDFHGGSPLHF.

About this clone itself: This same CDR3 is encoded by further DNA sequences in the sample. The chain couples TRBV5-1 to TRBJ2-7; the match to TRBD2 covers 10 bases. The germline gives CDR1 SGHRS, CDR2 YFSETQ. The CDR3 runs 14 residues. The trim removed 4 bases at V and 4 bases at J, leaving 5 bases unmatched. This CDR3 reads CASSQSSGSYEQYF. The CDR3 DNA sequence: TGCGCCAGCAGCCAATCTAGCGGGAGTTACGAGCAGTACTTC. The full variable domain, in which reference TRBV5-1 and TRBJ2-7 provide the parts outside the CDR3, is KAGVTQTPRYLIKTRGQQVTLSCSPISGHRSVSWYQQTPGQGLQFLFEYFSETQRNKGNFPGRFSGRQFSNSRSEMNVSTLELGDSALYLCASSQSSGSYEQYFGPGTRLTVT.

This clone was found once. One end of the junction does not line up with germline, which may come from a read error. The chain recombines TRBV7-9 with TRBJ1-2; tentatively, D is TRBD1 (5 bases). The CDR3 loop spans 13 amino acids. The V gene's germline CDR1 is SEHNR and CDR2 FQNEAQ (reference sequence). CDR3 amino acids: CASSLEERGRLAF. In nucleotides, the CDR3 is TGTGCCAGCAGCTTAGAGGAGAGGGGAAGGCTCGCCTTC.

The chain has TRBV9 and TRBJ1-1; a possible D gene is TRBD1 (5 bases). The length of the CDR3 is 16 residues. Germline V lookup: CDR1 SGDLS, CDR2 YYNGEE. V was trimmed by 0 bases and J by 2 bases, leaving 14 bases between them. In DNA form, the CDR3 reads TGTGCCAGCAGCGTAGCCGGAACAGGACATAACACTGAAGCTTTCTTT. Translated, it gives CASSVAGTGHNTEAFF.

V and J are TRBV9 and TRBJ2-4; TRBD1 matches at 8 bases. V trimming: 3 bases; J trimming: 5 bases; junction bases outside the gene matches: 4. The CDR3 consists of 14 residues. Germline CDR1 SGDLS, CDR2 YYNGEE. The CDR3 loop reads CASSAGTGENIQYF. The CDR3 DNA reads TGTGCCAGCAGCGCCGGGACAGGAGAAAACATTCAGTACTTC.

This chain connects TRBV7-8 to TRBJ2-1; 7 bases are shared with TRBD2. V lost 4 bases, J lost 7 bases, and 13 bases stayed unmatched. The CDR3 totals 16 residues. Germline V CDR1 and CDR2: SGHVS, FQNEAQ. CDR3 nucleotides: TGTGCCAGCAGCTCCAGCGGGATCCCTGGGAAGAATGAGCAGTTCTTC. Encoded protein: CASSSSGIPGKNEQFF.

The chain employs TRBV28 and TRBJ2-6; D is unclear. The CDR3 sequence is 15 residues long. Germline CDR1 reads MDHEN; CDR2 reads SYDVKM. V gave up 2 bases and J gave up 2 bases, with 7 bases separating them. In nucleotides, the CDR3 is TGTGCCAGCAGTTTAGACGTGGCTGGGGCCAACGTCCTGACTTTC. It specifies CASSLDVAGANVLTF. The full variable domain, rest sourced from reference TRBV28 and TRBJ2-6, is DVKVTQSSRYLVKRTGEKVFLECVQDMDHENMFWYRQDPGLGLRLIYFSYDVKMKEKGDIPEGYSVSREKKERFSLILESASTNQTSMYLCASSLDVAGANVLTFGAGSRLTVL.

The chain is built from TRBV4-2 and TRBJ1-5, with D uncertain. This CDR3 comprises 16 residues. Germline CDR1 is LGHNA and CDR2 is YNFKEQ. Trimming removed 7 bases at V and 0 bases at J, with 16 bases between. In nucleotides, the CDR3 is TGTGCCAGCACCCCTACTACAGCAGATAGCAATCAGCCCCAGCATTTT. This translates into CASTPTTADSNQPQHF.

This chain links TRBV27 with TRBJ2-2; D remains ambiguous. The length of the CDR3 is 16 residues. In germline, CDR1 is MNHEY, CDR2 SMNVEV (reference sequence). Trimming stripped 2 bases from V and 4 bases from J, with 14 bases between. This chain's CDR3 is CASSLKPGPVTGELFF. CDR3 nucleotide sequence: TGTGCCAGCAGTTTAAAGCCCGGGCCAGTCACCGGGGAGCTGTTTTTT.

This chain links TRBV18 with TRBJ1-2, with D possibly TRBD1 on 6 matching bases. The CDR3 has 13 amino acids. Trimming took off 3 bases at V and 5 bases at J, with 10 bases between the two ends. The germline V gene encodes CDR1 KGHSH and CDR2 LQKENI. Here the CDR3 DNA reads TGTGCCAGCTCACCGTTGACAGGTTATGGCTACACCTTC. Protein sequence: CASSPLTGYGYTF.

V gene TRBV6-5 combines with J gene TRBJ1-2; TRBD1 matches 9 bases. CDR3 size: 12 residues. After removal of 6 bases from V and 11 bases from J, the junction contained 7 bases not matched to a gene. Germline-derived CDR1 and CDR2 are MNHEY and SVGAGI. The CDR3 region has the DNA TGTGCCAGCAGCGGGACAGGGAACTCTTACACCTTC. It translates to CASSGTGNSYTF.

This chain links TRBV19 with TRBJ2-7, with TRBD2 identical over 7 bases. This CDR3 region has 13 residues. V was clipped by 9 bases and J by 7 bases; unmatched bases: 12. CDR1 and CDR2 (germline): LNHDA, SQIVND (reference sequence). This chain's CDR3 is CASGRGSSGEQYF. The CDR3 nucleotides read TGTGCCAGCGGGCGCGGGAGTTCGGGGGAGCAGTACTTC. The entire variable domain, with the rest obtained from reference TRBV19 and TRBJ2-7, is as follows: DGGITQSPKYLFRKEGQNVTLSCEQNLNHDAMYWYRQDPGQGLRLIYYSQIVNDFQKGDIAEGYSVSREKKESFPLTVTSAQKNPTAFYLCASGRGSSGEQYFGPGTRLTVT.

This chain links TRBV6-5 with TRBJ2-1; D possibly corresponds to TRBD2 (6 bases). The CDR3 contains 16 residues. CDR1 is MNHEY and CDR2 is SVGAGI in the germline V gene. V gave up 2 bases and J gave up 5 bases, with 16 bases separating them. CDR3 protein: CASSYGRERTHNEQFF. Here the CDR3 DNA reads TGTGCCAGCAGTTACGGTCGGGAGAGGACCCACAATGAGCAGTTCTTC.

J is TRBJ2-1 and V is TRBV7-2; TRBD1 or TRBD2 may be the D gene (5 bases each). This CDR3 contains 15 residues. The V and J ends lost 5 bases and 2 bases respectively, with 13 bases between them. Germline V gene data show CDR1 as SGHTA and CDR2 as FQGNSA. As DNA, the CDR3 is TGTGCCAGCAGCGGCCGGGACCAGGCCTACAATGAGCAGTTCTTC. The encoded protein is CASSGRDQAYNEQFF.

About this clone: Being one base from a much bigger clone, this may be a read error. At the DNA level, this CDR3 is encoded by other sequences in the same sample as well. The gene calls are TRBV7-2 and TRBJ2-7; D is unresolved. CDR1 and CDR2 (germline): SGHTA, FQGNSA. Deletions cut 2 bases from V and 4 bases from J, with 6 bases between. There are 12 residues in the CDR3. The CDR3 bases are TGTGCCAGCAGCTTAACCGGGTACGAGCAGTACTTC. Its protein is CASSLTGYEQYF. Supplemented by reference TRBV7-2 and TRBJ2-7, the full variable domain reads GAGVSQSPSNKVTEKGKDVELRCDPISGHTALYWYRQSLGQGLEFLIYFQGNSAPDKSGLPSDRFSAERTGGSVSTLTIQRTQQEDSAVYLCASSLTGYEQYFGPGTRLTVT.

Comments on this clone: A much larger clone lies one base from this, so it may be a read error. The CDR3 spells CASSNAYEQYF. The CDR3 nucleotides read TGTGCCAGCAGCAACGCCTACGAGCAGTACTTC. V usage is TRBV16 and J usage is TRBJ2-7, with D unclear. The CDR3 runs to 11 residues. V was cut by 5 bases and J by 2 bases, with 4 bases left in between. Germline V gives CDR1 KGHSY, CDR2 FQNENV.

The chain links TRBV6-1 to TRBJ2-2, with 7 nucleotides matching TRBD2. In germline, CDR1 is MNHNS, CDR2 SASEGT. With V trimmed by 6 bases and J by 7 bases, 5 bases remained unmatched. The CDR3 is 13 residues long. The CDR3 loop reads CASRREWDGELFF. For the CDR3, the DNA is TGTGCCAGCAGGCGGGAGTGGGACGGGGAGCTGTTTTTT.

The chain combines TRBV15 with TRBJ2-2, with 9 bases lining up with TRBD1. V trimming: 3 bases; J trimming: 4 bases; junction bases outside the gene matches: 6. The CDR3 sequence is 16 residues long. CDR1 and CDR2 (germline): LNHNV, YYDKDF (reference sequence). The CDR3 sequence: CATSSPDRGITGELFF. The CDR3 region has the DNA TGTGCCACCAGCAGCCCAGACAGGGGGATCACCGGGGAGCTGTTTTTT.

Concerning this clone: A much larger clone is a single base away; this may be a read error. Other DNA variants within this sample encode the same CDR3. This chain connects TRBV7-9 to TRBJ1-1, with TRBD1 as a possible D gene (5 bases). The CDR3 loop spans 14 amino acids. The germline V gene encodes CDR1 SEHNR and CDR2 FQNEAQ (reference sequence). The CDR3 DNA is TGTGCCAGCAGCTTAACGGGGGGGAACACTGAAGCCTTCTTT. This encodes CASSLTGGNTEAFF.

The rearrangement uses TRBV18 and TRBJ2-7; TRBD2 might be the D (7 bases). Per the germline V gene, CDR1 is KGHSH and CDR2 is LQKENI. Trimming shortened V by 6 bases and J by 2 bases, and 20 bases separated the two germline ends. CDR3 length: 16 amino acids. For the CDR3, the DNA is TGTGCCAGCTCTTACCCGGCGGGGGCCCAGACCTACGAGCAGTACTTC. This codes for CASSYPAGAQTYEQYF. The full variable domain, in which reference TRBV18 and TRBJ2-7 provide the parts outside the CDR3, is NAGVMQNPRHLVRRRGQEARLRCSPMKGHSHVYWYRQLPEEGLKFMVYLQKENIIDESGMPKERFSAEFPKEGPSILRIQQVVRGDSAAYFCASSYPAGAQTYEQYFGPGTRLTVT.

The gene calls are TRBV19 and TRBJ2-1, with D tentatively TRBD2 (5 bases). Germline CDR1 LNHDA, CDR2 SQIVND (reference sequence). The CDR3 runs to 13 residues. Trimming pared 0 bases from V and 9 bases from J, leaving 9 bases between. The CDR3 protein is CASSIELGSEQFF. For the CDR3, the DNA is TGTGCCAGTAGTATAGAGCTAGGGAGTGAGCAGTTCTTC.

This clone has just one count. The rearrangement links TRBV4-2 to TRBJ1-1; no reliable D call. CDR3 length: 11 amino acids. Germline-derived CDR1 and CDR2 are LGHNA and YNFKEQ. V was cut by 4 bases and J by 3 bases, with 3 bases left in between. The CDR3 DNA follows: TGTGCCAGCAGCCTGGACACTGAAGCTTTCTTT. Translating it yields CASSLDTEAFF.